This T cell receptor (beta chain) emerged from a study of blood T cell repertoires in COVID-19 (dated by TCRdb to 2020 to 2022). Turning to the overall study: The collaborator samples originated in the United States, Italy and Spain and spanned the acute and convalescent phases of COVID-19. Samples were obtained from the ongoing ImmuneRACE study (first 160 participants) and from about 1,300 subjects provided by 6 global collaborators. The prospective study material was composed of cDNA or gDNA derived from T cells, B-cell-depleted T cells, or PBMCs. Nearly every sample came with metadata listing a de-identified subject ID, COVID-19 status, age in years and sex. Subjects who had been exposed to COVID-19, were actively infected with it, or had recovered from it provided the deeply sampled blood TCRbeta repertoires that made up the dataset. HLA class I and class II types, where available, came from metadata supplied by the sample provider rather than from assay-based typing. The repertoires were made available in a free public database intended to serve as a resource for research on the immune response to SARS-CoV-2.

Via the germline V gene, CDR1 is SGHTA and CDR2 FQGNSA. The CDR3, cysteine through phenylalanine, is 15 amino acids long. The read is trimmed to its CDR3 DNA, 45 bases read in frame from base 1. V loses 1 base of germline sequence and J loses 4 bases, and the interval between the two ends is 13 bases. Note on this clone: This receptor's antigen is unknown. No much larger clone is present one base from it, and per-base qualities are unavailable.

TCRbeta CDR3 regions were amplified from genomic DNA by means of the immunoSEQ Assay, a bias-controlled multiplex PCR. The authors processed their data as follows. Within the assay, amplification of reference gene primers was used to estimate how many nucleated cells each sample contained. To quantify the absolute abundance of each unique TCRbeta CDR3 rearrangement, sequence reads were collapsed and filtered. For each sample, productive Simpson clonality was calculated as the square root of Simpson's diversity index across productive rearrangements. The source is immuneACCESS, and TCRdb retained only in-frame sequences with V and J called. Part of the clones is not carried over; for the studies checked, unresolved V genes explain less than half of this, and the remainder is unexplained. The DNA was the basis for D and trimming; V, J and clone size are from that table. The sample profile shows more than 300,000 clones; approximately 82% of them were found once. Together, the top ten hold 1.2% of the sample.

Study-wide conclusions, independent of this receptor: The quantity of clinical and demographic metadata differed by source and by participant and was supplied without curation.

The collaborating institutions used their own protocols to collect whole blood in K2EDTA tubes. Collaborator samples were shipped for TCRbeta analysis as frozen whole blood, isolated PBMCs, or DNA extracted from either sample type. The source is a woman aged 50 to 60 with acute or convalescent COVID-19. The source material was peripheral blood. The chain employs TRBV7-2 and TRBJ1-2; confidence is insufficient to name the D gene. The sequenced DNA: TGTGCCAGCAGCTTAGAGTTTCGGGGTAGCTATGGCTACACCTTC. Translated, it gives CASSLEFRGSYGYTF.